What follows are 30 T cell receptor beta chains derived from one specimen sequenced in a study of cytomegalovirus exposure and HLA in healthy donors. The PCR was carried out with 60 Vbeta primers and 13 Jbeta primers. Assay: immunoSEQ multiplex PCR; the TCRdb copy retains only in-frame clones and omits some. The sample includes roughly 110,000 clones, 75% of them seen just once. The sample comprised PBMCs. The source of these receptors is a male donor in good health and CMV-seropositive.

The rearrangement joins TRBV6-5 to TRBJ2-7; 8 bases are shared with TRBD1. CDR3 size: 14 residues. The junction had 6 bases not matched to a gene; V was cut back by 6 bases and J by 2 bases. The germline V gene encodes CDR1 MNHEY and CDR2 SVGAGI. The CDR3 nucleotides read TGTGCCAGCAGACCGGGACAGGCCACCTACGAGCAGTACTTC. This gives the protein CASRPGQATYEQYF.

The CDR3 reads CASSLAGAGEKLFF. CDR3 nucleotides: TGTGCCAGCAGCTTAGCAGGGGCCGGGGAAAAACTGTTTTTT. V usage is TRBV7-2 and J usage is TRBJ1-4; D perhaps matches TRBD1 (5 bases). Trimming removed 0 bases at V and 8 bases at J, with 10 bases between. The germline CDR1 and CDR2 sequences are SGHTA and FQGNSA. This CDR3 has 14 residues.

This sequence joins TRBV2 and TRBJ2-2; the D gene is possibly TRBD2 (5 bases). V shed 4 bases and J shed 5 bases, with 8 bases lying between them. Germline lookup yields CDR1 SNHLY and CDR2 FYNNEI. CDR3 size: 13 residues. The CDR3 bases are TGTGCCAGCAGTGCTTCGGGGACCGGGGAGCTGTTTTTT. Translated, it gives CASSASGTGELFF.

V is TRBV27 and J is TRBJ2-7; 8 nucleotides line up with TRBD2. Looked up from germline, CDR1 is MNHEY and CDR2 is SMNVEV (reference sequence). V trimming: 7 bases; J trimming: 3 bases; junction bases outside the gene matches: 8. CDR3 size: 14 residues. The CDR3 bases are TGTGCCAGCACCCTCCTAGCGGGTGGCTACGAGCAGTACTTC. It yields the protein CASTLLAGGYEQYF.

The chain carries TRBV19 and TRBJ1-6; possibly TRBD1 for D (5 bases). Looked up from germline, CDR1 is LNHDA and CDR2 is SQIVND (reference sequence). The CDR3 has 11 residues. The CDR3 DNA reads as TGTGGGGCAGGGCAGAATTCACCCCTCCACTTT. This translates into CGAGQNSPLHF.

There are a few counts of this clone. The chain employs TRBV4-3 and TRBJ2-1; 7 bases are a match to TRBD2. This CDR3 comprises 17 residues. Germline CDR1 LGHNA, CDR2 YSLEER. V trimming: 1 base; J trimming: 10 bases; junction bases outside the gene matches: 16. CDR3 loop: CASSQAGASGSEGEQFF. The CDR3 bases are TGCGCCAGCAGCCAAGCCGGGGCTAGCGGTAGCGAAGGCGAGCAGTTCTTC.

The CDR3: CAWSVNPTRPGLDEQFF. The CDR3 DNA is TGTGCCTGGAGTGTAAACCCGACCCGACCGGGTCTTGATGAGCAGTTCTTC. The rearrangement uses TRBV30 and TRBJ2-1; D remains ambiguous. The V gene's germline CDR1 is GTSNPN and CDR2 SVGIG (reference sequence). The CDR3 extends over 17 amino acids. V was shortened by 0 bases and J by 8 bases, with 23 bases between the two germline ends.

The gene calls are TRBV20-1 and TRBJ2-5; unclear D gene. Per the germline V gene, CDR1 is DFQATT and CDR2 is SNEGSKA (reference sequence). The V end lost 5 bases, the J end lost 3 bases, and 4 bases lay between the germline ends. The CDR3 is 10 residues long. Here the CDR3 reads CSADKETQYF. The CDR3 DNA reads TGCAGTGCTGACAAAGAGACCCAGTACTTC.

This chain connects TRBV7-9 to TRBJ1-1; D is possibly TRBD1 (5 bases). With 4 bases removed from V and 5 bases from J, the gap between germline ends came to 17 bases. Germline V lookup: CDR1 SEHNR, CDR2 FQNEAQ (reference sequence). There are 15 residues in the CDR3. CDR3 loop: CASSSSRGIGTEAFF. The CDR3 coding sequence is TGTGCCAGCAGCTCCTCCCGGGGGATAGGGACTGAAGCTTTCTTT.

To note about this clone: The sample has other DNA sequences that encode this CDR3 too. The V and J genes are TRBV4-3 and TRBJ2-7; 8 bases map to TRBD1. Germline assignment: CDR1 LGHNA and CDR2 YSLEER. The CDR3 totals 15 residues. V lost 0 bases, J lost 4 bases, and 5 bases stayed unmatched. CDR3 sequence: CASSQERQGLYEQYF. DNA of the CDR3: TGCGCCAGCAGCCAAGAAAGACAGGGGTTGTACGAGCAGTACTTC.

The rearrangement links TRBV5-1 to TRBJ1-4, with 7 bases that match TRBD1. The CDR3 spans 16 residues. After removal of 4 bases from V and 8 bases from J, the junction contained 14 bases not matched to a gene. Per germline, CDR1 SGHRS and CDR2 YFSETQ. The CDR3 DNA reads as TGCGCCAGCAGCCCCCAGCCGACAGGGATTAGAGAAAAACTGTTTTTT. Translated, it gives CASSPQPTGIREKLFF. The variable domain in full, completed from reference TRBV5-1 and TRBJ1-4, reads KAGVTQTPRYLIKTRGQQVTLSCSPISGHRSVSWYQQTPGQGLQFLFEYFSETQRNKGNFPGRFSGRQFSNSRSEMNVSTLELGDSALYLCASSPQPTGIREKLFFGSGTQLSVL.

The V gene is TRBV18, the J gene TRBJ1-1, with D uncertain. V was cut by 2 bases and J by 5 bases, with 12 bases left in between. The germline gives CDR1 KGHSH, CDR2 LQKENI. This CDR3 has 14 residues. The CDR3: CASSPDGSGTEAFF. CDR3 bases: TGTGCCAGCTCACCAGACGGGAGTGGAACTGAAGCTTTCTTT.

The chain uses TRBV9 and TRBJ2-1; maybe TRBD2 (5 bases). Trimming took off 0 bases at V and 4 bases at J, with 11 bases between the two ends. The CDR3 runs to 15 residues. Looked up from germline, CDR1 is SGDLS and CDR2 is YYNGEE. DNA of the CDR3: TGTGCCAGCAGCGTAGAGAGCGGAGTATACAATGAGCAGTTCTTC. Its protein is CASSVESGVYNEQFF. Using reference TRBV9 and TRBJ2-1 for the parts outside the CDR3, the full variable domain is DSGVTQTPKHLITATGQRVTLRCSPRSGDLSVYWYQQSLDQGLQFLIQYYNGEERAKGNILERFSAQQFPDLHSELNLSSLELGDSALYFCASSVESGVYNEQFFGPGTRLTVL.

In DNA, the CDR3 is TGTGCCAGTAGTATGACTAGCGGGGGAGGGAATGAGCAGTTCTTC. Protein sequence: CASSMTSGGGNEQFF. The chain is built from TRBV19 and TRBJ2-1, with 12 nucleotides matching TRBD2. Trimming at V came to 3 bases and at J to 7 bases, leaving 4 bases not matched to a gene. CDR1 and CDR2 from the germline V gene are LNHDA and SQIVND (reference sequence). CDR3 length: 15 residues.

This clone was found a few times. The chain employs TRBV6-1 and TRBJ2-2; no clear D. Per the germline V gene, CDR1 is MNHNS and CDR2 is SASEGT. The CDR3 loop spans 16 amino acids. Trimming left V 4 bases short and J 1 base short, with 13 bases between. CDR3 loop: CASSAAAEVNTGELFF. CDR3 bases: TGTGCCAGCAGTGCCGCGGCAGAAGTGAACACCGGGGAGCTGTTTTTT.

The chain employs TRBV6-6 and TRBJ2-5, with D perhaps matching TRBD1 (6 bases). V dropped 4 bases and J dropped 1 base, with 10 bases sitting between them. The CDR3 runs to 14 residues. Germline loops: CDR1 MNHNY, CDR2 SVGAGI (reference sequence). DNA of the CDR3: TGTGCCAGCAGTTCACGACAGGTCCAAGAGACCCAGTACTTC. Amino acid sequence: CASSSRQVQETQYF.

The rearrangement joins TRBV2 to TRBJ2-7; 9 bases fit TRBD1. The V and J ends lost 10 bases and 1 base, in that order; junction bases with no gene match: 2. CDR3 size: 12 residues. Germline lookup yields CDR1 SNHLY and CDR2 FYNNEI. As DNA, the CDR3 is TGTGCCAAAGGGACAGGGTCCTACGAGCAGTACTTC. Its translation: CAKGTGSYEQYF.

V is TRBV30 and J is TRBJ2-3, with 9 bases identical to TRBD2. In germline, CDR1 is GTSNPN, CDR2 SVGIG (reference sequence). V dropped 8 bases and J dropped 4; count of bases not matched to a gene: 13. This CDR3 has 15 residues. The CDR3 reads CAGTLSGSSSDTQYF. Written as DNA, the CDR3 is TGTGCCGGGACCCTTAGCGGGAGCTCCTCAGATACGCAGTATTTT.

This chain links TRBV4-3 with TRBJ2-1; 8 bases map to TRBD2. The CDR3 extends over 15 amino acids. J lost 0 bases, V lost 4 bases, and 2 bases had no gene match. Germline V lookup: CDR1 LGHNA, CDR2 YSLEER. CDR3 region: CASSLAGNSYNEQFF. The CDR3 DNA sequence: TGCGCCAGCAGCCTAGCGGGGAACTCCTACAATGAGCAGTTCTTC.

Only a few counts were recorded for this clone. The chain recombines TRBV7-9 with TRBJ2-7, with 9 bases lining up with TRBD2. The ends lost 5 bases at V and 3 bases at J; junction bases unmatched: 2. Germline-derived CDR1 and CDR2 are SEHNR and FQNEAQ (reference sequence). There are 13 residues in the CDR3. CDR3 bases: TGTGCCAGCAGCCCTAGCGGGGACTACGAGCAGTACTTC. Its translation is CASSPSGDYEQYF.

CDR3 nucleotides: TGTGCCAGCAGCTTCGCGCGTGAGGCTTTCTTT. Protein product: CASSFAREAFF. The chain carries TRBV7-2 and TRBJ1-1; D is unclear. Trimming shortened V by 3 bases and J by 11 bases, and 10 bases separated the two germline ends. The CDR3 has 11 amino acids. Germline CDR1 reads SGHTA; CDR2 reads FQGNSA.

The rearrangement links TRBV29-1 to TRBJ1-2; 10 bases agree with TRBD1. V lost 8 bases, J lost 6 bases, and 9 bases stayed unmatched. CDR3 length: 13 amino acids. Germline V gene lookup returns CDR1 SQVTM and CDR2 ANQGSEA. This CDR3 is CSSRVGTGDGYTF. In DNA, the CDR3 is TGCAGCTCACGTGTCGGGACAGGGGATGGCTACACCTTC.

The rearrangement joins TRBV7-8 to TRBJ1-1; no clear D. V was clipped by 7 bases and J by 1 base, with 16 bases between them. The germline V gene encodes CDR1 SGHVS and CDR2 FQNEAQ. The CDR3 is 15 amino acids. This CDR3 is CASTTLPGGNTEAFF. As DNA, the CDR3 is TGTGCCAGCACCACCCTACCGGGAGGGAACACTGAAGCTTTCTTT. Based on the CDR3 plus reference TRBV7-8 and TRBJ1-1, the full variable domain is GAGVSQSPRYKVAKRGQDVALRCDPISGHVSLFWYQQALGQGPEFLTYFQNEAQLDKSGLPSDRFFAERPEGSVSTLKIQRTQQEDSAVYLCASTTLPGGNTEAFFGQGTRLTVV.

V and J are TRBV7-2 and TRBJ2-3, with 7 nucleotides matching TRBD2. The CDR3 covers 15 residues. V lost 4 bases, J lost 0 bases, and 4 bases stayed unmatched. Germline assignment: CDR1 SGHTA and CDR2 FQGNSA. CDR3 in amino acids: CASSWGLTSTDTQYF. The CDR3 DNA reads TGTGCCAGCAGCTGGGGACTAACTAGCACAGATACGCAGTATTTT.

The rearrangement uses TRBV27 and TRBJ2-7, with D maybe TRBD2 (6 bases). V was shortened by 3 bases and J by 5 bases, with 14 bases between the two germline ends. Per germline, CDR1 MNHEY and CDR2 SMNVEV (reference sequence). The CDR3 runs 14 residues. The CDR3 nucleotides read TGTGCCAGCAGTTTCTTAGGGGCGGGAAACGAGCAGTACTTC. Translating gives CASSFLGAGNEQYF.

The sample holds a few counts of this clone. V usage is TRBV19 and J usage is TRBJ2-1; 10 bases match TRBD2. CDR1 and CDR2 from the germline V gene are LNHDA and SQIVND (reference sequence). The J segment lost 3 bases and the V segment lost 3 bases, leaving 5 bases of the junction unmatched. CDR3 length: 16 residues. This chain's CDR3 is CASSIRAGGFYNEQFF. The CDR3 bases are TGTGCCAGTAGTATTAGAGCGGGGGGGTTCTACAATGAGCAGTTCTTC.

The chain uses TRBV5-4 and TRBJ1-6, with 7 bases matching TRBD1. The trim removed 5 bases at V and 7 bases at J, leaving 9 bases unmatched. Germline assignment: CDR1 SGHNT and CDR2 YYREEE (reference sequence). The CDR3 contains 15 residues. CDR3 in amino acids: CASRQTGTANSPLHF. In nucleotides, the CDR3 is TGTGCCAGCAGACAAACCGGGACAGCAAATTCACCCCTCCACTTT.

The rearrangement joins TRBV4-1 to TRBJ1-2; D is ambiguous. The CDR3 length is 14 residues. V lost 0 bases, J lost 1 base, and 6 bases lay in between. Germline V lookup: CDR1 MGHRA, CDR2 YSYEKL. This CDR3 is CASSQETLNYGYTF. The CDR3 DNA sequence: TGCGCCAGCAGCCAAGAGACACTTAACTATGGCTACACCTTC.

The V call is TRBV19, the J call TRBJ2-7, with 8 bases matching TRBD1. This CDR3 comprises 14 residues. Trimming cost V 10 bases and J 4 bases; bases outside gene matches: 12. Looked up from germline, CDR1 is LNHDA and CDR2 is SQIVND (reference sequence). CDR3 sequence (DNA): TGTGCCACGAAGAAGGGGACAGGATTGTACGAGCAGTACTTC. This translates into CATKKGTGLYEQYF.

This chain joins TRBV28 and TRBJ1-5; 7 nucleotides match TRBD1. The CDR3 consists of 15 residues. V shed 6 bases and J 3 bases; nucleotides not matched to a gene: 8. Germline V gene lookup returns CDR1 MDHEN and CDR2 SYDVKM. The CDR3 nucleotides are TGTGCCAGCAGGCCCCTAGACAGGGTCAATCAGCCCCAGCATTTT. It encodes CASRPLDRVNQPQHF.